The rows below give T cell receptor beta chains drawn from one sample of a study of beta chain features in type 1 diabetes. The protocol was immunoSEQ multiplex PCR, while the TCRdb copy is restricted to in-frame clones and leaves out a portion. The table includes about 650,000 clones, over 10% detected once. The sample was naive CD4+ T cells from blood. The receptors here all came from a man younger than 45 with type 1 diabetes. The CDR3 runs from the conserved cysteine through the conserved F or W. The D gene is left open where the match is weak. The listing skips clone size in some rows; elsewhere it reads once, few, many or a size class.

TRBJ2-3 | TRBV6-5 | few | 15 | TRBD1 | CASRAGTGVTDTQYF | TGTGCCAGCAGAGCCGGGACAGGGGTTACAGATACGCAGTATTTT
TRBJ2-7 | TRBV7-2 | few | 14 | TRBD1 | CASSWDRASYEQYF | TGTGCCAGCAGCTGGGACAGGGCGAGCTACGAGCAGTACTTC
TRBJ2-5 | TRBV7-2 | - | 17 | TRBD1 | CASSLGAQTGPQETQYF | TGTGCCAGCAGCTTAGGGGCGCAGACAGGGCCTCAAGAGACCCAGTACTTC
TRBJ2-7 | TRBV4-3 | few | 17 | TRBD1 | CASSHDPAGTGSYEQYF | TGCGCCAGCAGCCATGACCCTGCCGGGACAGGGTCCTACGAGCAGTACTTC
TRBJ2-5 | TRBV4-1 | - | 17 | TRBD1 | CASSQKGTGNVRETQYF | TGCGCCAGCAGCCAGAAAGGGACAGGGAACGTCAGGGAGACCCAGTACTTC
TRBJ1-1 | TRBV27 | - | 15 | - | CASSLRSGVDTEAFF | TGTGCCAGCAGTTTACGGTCAGGGGTTGACACTGAAGCTTTCTTT
TRBJ2-4 | TRBV29-1 | - | 14 | TRBD1 | CSALLRTGKNIQYF | TGCAGCGCTCTATTAAGGACAGGGAAAAACATTCAGTACTTC
TRBJ1-2 | TRBV30 | few | 11 | - | CAWSRAGGYTF | TGTGCCTGGTCTAGGGCGGGAGGCTACACCTTC
TRBJ2-4 | TRBV28 | few | 13 | TRBD1 | CASSFRTGYIQYF | TGTGCCAGCAGTTTCAGGACAGGGTACATTCAGTACTTC
TRBJ2-5 | TRBV7-9 | - | 14 | - | CASSPSALGGTQYF | TGTGCCAGCAGCCCTAGCGCTTTAGGGGGGACCCAGTACTTC
TRBJ2-7 | TRBV5-1 | few | 13 | - | CASSQTGQLEQYF | TGCGCCAGCAGCCAGACAGGACAGCTAGAGCAGTACTTC
TRBJ2-3 | TRBV5-6 | few | 18 | TRBD2 | CASSLGYGGYEATDTQYF | TGTGCCAGCAGCTTGGGCTACGGGGGGTACGAGGCCACAGATACGCAGTATTTT
TRBJ2-1 | TRBV4-3 | - | 20 | TRBD2 | CASSQDLSLAGGQVNNEQFF | TGCGCCAGCAGCCAAGATCTCTCCCTAGCGGGGGGGCAAGTGAACAATGAGCAGTTCTTC
TRBJ2-5 | TRBV11-2 | few | 14 | - | CASSLVGAQETQYF | TGTGCCAGCAGCTTAGTCGGGGCACAAGAGACCCAGTACTTC
TRBJ2-5 | TRBV7-7 | few | 13 | TRBD1 | CASSGWTGGGQYF | TGTGCCAGCAGCGGCTGGACAGGTGGTGGCCAGTACTTC
TRBJ2-1 | TRBV2 | few | 13 | TRBD1 | CASSEDRQGEQFF | TGTGCCAGCAGTGAAGATCGACAGGGCGAGCAGTTCTTC
TRBJ1-1 | TRBV2 | - | 14 | TRBD1 | CASSGQGPNTEAFF | TGTGCCAGCAGCGGACAGGGGCCGAACACTGAAGCTTTCTTT
TRBJ1-2 | TRBV25-1 | - | 15 | - | CASSESRPVGRGYTF | TGTGCCAGCAGTGAATCCCGCCCAGTAGGCAGAGGCTACACCTTC
TRBJ1-5 | TRBV4-2 | - | 15 | - | CASSGTSVYNQPQHF | TGTGCCAGCAGCGGGACATCGGTTTATAATCAGCCCCAGCATTTT
TRBJ2-3 | TRBV28 | - | 16 | TRBD1 | CASSSAGQGNTDTQYF | TGTGCCAGCAGTTCGGCGGGACAGGGCAACACAGATACGCAGTATTTT
TRBJ2-6 | TRBV7-2 | - | 16 | TRBD1 | CASSLAGGPGANVLTF | TGTGCCAGCAGCTTGGCAGGGGGACCCGGGGCCAACGTCCTGACTTTC
TRBJ2-2 | TRBV29-1 | few | 13 | TRBD1 | CSARGQGSGELFF | TGCAGCGCGAGGGGACAGGGCTCCGGGGAGCTGTTTTTT
TRBJ2-1 | TRBV5-1 | - | 15 | TRBD2 | CASSRPSGDYNEQFF | TGCGCCAGCAGCCGCCCCAGCGGGGACTACAATGAGCAGTTCTTC
TRBJ2-7 | TRBV5-1 | few | 15 | TRBD2 | CASSRGLAGNYEQYF | TGCGCCAGCAGCAGGGGACTAGCGGGGAACTACGAGCAGTACTTC
TRBJ1-1 | TRBV2 | few | 13 | - | CASINREVPEAFF | TGTGCCAGCATTAACAGGGAAGTCCCTGAAGCTTTCTTT
TRBJ1-1 | TRBV2 | - | 11 | - | CASSESSRAFF | TGTGCCAGCAGTGAATCCTCGAGGGCTTTCTTT
TRBJ2-5 | TRBV29-1 | few | 12 | - | CSVATDQETQYF | TGCAGCGTTGCGACAGACCAAGAGACCCAGTACTTC
TRBJ1-1 | TRBV7-2 | few | 13 | - | CASSLATNTEAFF | TGTGCCAGCAGCTTAGCGACAAACACTGAAGCTTTCTTT
TRBJ2-7 | TRBV28 | - | 16 | - | CASSFLGGAPKREQYF | TGTGCCAGCAGTTTTCTGGGCGGGGCCCCCAAGCGGGAGCAGTACTTC
TRBJ1-6 | TRBV4-3 | - | 12 | - | CASSQEFGALHF | TGCGCCAGCAGCCAAGAATTTGGGGCCCTCCACTTT
TRBJ1-4 | TRBV6-5 | few | 14 | - | CASSSTGPREKLFF | TGTGCCAGCAGTTCTACGGGACCGCGTGAAAAACTGTTTTTT
TRBJ1-2 | TRBV28 | - | 15 | - | CASSTLGGVNYGYTF | TGTGCCAGCAGCACCCTTGGGGGGGTAAACTATGGCTACACCTTC
TRBJ2-5 | TRBV7-6 | - | 15 | - | CASSLGGSSQETQYF | TGTGCCAGCAGCTTAGGGGGTAGTAGCCAAGAGACCCAGTACTTC
TRBJ2-3 | TRBV9 | once | 14 | TRBD2 | CASSATSGGASQYF | TGTGCCAGCAGCGCGACTAGCGGGGGAGCCTCGCAGTATTTT
TRBJ2-3 | TRBV14 | few | 16 | TRBD2 | CASSQLGGGGTDTQYF | TGTGCCAGCAGCCAATTAGGCGGGGGGGGCACAGATACGCAGTATTTT
TRBJ2-7 | TRBV2 | - | 12 | - | CASSDLSYEQYF | TGTGCCAGCAGTGACCTCAGCTACGAGCAGTACTTC
TRBJ2-7 | TRBV28 | few | 15 | - | CASSLSPETTYEQYF | TGTGCCAGCAGTTTATCGCCAGAGACCACCTACGAGCAGTACTTC
TRBJ1-2 | TRBV5-6 | few | 14 | - | CASSLVLLPDGYTF | TGTGCCAGCAGTTTGGTCCTTCTCCCAGATGGCTACACCTTC
TRBJ2-4 | TRBV27 | - | 17 | - | CASTLSYSRDTKNIQYF | TGTGCCAGCACCCTGTCCTATAGCCGGGATACCAAAAACATTCAGTACTTC
TRBJ1-1 | TRBV6-1 | few | 12 | - | CASGRLQGEAFF | TGTGCCAGCGGTCGGTTACAGGGTGAAGCTTTCTTT
TRBJ1-6 | TRBV9 | - | 15 | - | CASSVDSGVNSPLHF | TGTGCCAGCAGCGTAGATTCGGGGGTCAATTCACCCCTCCACTTT
TRBJ1-4 | TRBV27 | few | 15 | TRBD1 | CASSSETGIPLKLFF | TGTGCCAGCAGTTCAGAGACAGGGATTCCTCTAAAACTGTTTTTT
TRBJ2-1 | TRBV7-2 | few | 14 | - | CASSLVPGAGEQFF | TGTGCCAGCAGCTTAGTCCCAGGGGCAGGTGAGCAGTTCTTC
TRBJ2-5 | TRBV7-8 | - | 12 | - | CASSLGRETQYF | TGTGCCAGCAGCCTGGGCCGGGAGACCCAGTACTTC
TRBJ1-6 | TRBV9 | - | 16 | - | CASSARGSSYNSPLHF | TGTGCCAGCAGCGCCAGGGGCAGCTCCTATAATTCACCCCTCCACTTT
TRBJ2-4 | TRBV11-1 | - | 15 | TRBD2 | CASSLLRGSKNIQYF | TGTGCCAGCAGCTTACTGCGGGGGTCCAAAAACATTCAGTACTTC
TRBJ2-3 | TRBV5-1 | - | 15 | - | CASRRTETGPDTQYF | TGCGCCAGCAGACGGACAGAAACGGGGCCAGATACGCAGTATTTT
TRBJ1-6 | TRBV28 | - | 14 | - | CASREGSGNSPLHF | TGTGCCAGCAGGGAGGGGTCGGGTAATTCACCCCTCCACTTT
TRBJ2-2 | TRBV29-1 | - | 15 | - | CSVEMGWGRTGELFF | TGCAGCGTTGAGATGGGCTGGGGGAGAACCGGGGAGCTGTTTTTT
TRBJ2-7 | TRBV2 | - | 13 | - | CASSVAGTYEQYF | TGTGCCAGCAGTGTGGCAGGGACGTACGAGCAGTACTTC
TRBJ2-3 | TRBV4-3 | - | 16 | - | CASSQGTALFTDTQYF | TGCGCCAGCAGCCAAGGGACAGCACTATTCACAGATACGCAGTATTTT
TRBJ1-4 | TRBV30 | - | 13 | TRBD1 | CAWAPGGGEKLFF | TGTGCCTGGGCCCCAGGGGGAGGTGAAAAACTGTTTTTT
TRBJ2-1 | TRBV19 | few | 14 | - | CASSLALLYNEQFF | TGTGCCAGTAGTTTAGCGCTACTCTACAATGAGCAGTTCTTC
TRBJ2-7 | TRBV6-5 | - | 14 | TRBD1 | CASTLRGLGSEQYF | TGTGCCAGCACCCTAAGGGGGCTGGGGTCCGAGCAGTACTTC
TRBJ1-6 | TRBV4-3 | - | 17 | - | CASSQKDRDPYNSPLHF | TGCGCCAGCAGCCAGAAAGACCGGGATCCTTATAATTCACCCCTCCACTTT
TRBJ1-2 | TRBV4-2 | few | 14 | - | CASSQDRQNYGYTF | TGTGCCAGCAGCCAAGATCGACAGAACTATGGCTACACCTTC
TRBJ2-5 | TRBV7-9 | few | 14 | TRBD2 | CASSSRTSQETQYF | TGTGCCAGCAGCTCGCGGACTAGCCAAGAGACCCAGTACTTC